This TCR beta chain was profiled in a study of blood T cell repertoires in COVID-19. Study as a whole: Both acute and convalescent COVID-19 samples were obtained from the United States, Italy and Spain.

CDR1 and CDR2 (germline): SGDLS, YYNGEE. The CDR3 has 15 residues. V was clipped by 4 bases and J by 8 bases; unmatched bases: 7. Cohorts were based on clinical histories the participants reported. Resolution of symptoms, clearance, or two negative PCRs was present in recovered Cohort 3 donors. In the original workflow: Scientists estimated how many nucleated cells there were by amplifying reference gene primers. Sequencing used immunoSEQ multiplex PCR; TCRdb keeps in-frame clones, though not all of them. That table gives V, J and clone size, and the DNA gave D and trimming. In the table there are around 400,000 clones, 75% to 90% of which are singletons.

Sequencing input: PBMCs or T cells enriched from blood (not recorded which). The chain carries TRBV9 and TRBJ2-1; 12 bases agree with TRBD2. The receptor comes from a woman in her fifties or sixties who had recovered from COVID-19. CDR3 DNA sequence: TGTGCCAGCAGCCTAAGACTAGCGGGAGTGGATGAGCAGTTCTTC. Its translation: CASSLRLAGVDEQFF.